Listed below are T cell receptor beta chains from one sample, sequenced in a study of T cell responses to AZD1222 COVID-19 vaccine. Clones were read by immunoSEQ multiplex PCR, and TCRdb kept only the in-frame ones, dropping some. Here the sample spans under 140,000 clones, 80% to 95% being singletons. The specimen was peripheral blood, collected 28 days after the second AZD1222 dose. These TCRs come from an adult who received the AZD1222 COVID-19 vaccine. The CDR3 runs from the conserved cysteine through the conserved F or W. Each record gives: J gene, D gene, clone size, V gene, CDR3 protein, CDR3 DNA. A D gene is named only where the DNA matches it firmly. The size field is filled for only some rows; it gives once, few, many or a size class.

>TRBJ2-7|TRBD1|-|TRBV5-4
CASSALQGPYYEQYF
TGTGCCAGCAGCGCCCTACAGGGGCCATACTACGAGCAGTACTTC
>TRBJ2-3|TRBD2|-|TRBV4-3
CASSQDRLAGALTDTQYF
TGCGCCAGCAGCCAAGATAGGCTAGCGGGGGCCCTCACAGATACGCAGTATTTT
>TRBJ2-5|-|once|TRBV9
CASAKAGQETQYF
TGTGCCAGCGCCAAGGCAGGACAAGAGACCCAGTACTTC
>TRBJ2-6|-|-|TRBV12-5
CASGLPVDSRGANVLTF
TGTGCTAGTGGTTTGCCCGTGGACAGTCGTGGGGCCAACGTCCTGACTTTC
>TRBJ2-7|TRBD2|-|TRBV10-1
CASSAPGLVYEQYF
TGCGCCAGCAGCGCCCCCGGACTAGTCTACGAGCAGTACTTC
>TRBJ2-2|TRBD1|-|TRBV9
CASSKTGGGNTGELFF
TGTGCCTCCTCCAAGACAGGGGGCGGGAACACCGGGGAGCTGTTTTTT
>TRBJ1-1|TRBD1|-|TRBV6-5
CASSRDRDGDTEAFF
TGTGCCAGCAGCCGGGACAGGGATGGGGACACTGAAGCTTTCTTT
>TRBJ2-3|TRBD2|once|TRBV11-2
CASSRGGSSTDTQYF
TGTGCCAGCAGCCGCGGGGGATCTAGCACAGATACGCAGTATTTT
>TRBJ2-7|-|-|TRBV29-1
CSVRPTPSEQYF
TGCAGCGTGCGCCCAACACCGAGCGAGCAGTACTTC
>TRBJ1-1|-|once|TRBV6-5
CASSYSVGQTEAFF
TGTGCCAGCAGTTACTCTGTAGGCCAAACTGAAGCTTTCTTT
>TRBJ2-1|TRBD2|-|TRBV2
CASIDPQRGGKDEQFF
TGTGCCAGCATAGACCCCCAGCGGGGGGGCAAGGATGAGCAGTTCTTC
>TRBJ2-3|TRBD1|-|TRBV24-1
CATSDGTGYVGTDTQYF
TGTGCCACCAGTGATGGGACAGGGTATGTCGGCACAGATACGCAGTATTTT
>TRBJ2-2|TRBD1|-|TRBV10-3
CAISKRDSGGELFF
TGTGCCATCAGTAAAAGGGACAGTGGCGGGGAGCTGTTTTTT
>TRBJ1-1|-|-|TRBV2
CASSEVDPAVVPEAFF
TGTGCCAGCAGTGAAGTGGATCCGGCGGTAGTGCCTGAAGCTTTCTTT
>TRBJ2-5|-|-|TRBV19
CASSIGGEETQYF
TGTGCCAGTAGTATAGGGGGGGAAGAGACCCAGTACTTC
>TRBJ1-3|-|-|TRBV9
CASSSGFPVRTSGNTIYF
TGTGCCAGCAGCTCGGGATTCCCGGTCCGGACCTCTGGAAACACCATATATTTT
>TRBJ2-5|-|-|TRBV6-2/TRBV6-3
CASSQPKPQETQYF
TGTGCCAGCAGCCAACCTAAACCTCAAGAGACCCAGTACTTC
>TRBJ2-1|TRBD2|-|TRBV13
CASSSSGTSSYNEQFF
TGTGCCAGCAGCTCGTCCGGGACTAGCTCCTACAATGAGCAGTTCTTC
>TRBJ2-2|-|once|TRBV5-1
CASRGQGDYTGELFF
TGCGCCAGCAGGGGGCAGGGTGATTACACCGGGGAGCTGTTTTTT
>TRBJ1-2|-|-|TRBV15
CATSRDLRQGNYGYTF
TGTGCCACCAGCAGAGATCTCAGGCAGGGAAACTATGGCTACACCTTC
>TRBJ2-2|TRBD2|-|TRBV2
CASSVAGDTGELFF
TGTGCCAGCAGTGTAGCGGGGGACACCGGGGAGCTGTTTTTT
>TRBJ1-1|TRBD1|-|TRBV29-1
CSVERGTGVTEAFF
TGCAGCGTTGAGCGAGGGACAGGAGTCACTGAAGCTTTCTTT
>TRBJ2-7|-|-|TRBV5-1
CASRLEDYEQYF
TGCGCCAGCAGGCTGGAGGACTACGAGCAGTACTTC
>TRBJ1-5|-|few|TRBV27
CASSLGGTYSNQPQHF
TGTGCCAGCAGTTTAGGAGGGACATATAGCAATCAGCCCCAGCATTTT
>TRBJ2-3|TRBD2|-|TRBV20-1
CSASGGGAWDTQYF
TGCAGTGCTAGTGGCGGGGGGGCGTGGGATACGCAGTATTTT
>TRBJ2-5|TRBD2|once|TRBV3-1/TRBV3-2
CASSQDLVAGAETQYF
TGTGCCAGCAGCCAAGATTTGGTAGCGGGGGCAGAGACCCAGTACTTC
>TRBJ1-6|TRBD1|-|TRBV27
CASTPQGAISYNSPLHF
TGTGCCAGCACCCCCCAGGGGGCCATCTCCTATAATTCACCCCTCCACTTT
>TRBJ1-2|TRBD1|once|TRBV5-1
CASSSPYGTGTPNYGYTF
TGCGCCAGCAGCTCCCCTTACGGGACAGGGACACCTAACTATGGCTACACCTTC
>TRBJ2-3|-|few|TRBV28
CASSFLQGTDTQYF
TGTGCCAGCAGTTTCCTCCAGGGCACAGATACGCAGTATTTT
>TRBJ2-7|-|-|TRBV6-2/TRBV6-3
CASSYGGDFYEQYF
TGTGCCAGCAGTTACGGGGGAGATTTCTACGAGCAGTACTTC
>TRBJ1-2|-|-|TRBV21-1
CASSKGRCYGYTF
TGTGCCAGCAGCAAGGGCCGTTGCTATGGCTACACCTTC
>TRBJ2-1|-|-|TRBV2
CASSAGTTLTDHEQFF
TGTGCCAGCAGTGCCGGGACGACCCTCACGGATCATGAGCAGTTCTTC
>TRBJ2-2|-|few|TRBV19
CASSPVPGPNGELFF
TGTGCCAGTAGCCCCGTACCGGGACCCAACGGGGAGCTGTTTTTT
>TRBJ1-2|-|-|TRBV20-1
CSASTSYTF
TGCAGTGCTAGCACGAGCTACACCTTC
>TRBJ2-7|TRBD1|-|TRBV6-5
CASSYPARTGSYEQYF
TGTGCCAGCAGTTACCCGGCCCGGACAGGTTCCTACGAGCAGTACTTC
>TRBJ1-2|-|-|TRBV27
CASRGPGLVPYGYTF
TGTGCCAGCAGGGGACCGGGTCTCGTCCCCTATGGCTACACCTTC
>TRBJ1-1|-|-|TRBV12-3/TRBV12-4
CASSFPGTQAFF
TGTGCCAGCAGTTTCCCGGGGACTCAAGCTTTCTTT
>TRBJ1-5|-|-|TRBV6-2/TRBV6-3
CASSYSRQMSNQPQHF
TGTGCCAGCAGTTATTCACGACAGATGAGCAATCAGCCCCAGCATTTT
>TRBJ2-3|TRBD2|-|TRBV4-2
CASSGRTSGGGTDTQYF
TGTGCCAGCAGCGGACGGACTAGCGGGGGTGGAACAGATACGCAGTATTTT
>TRBJ1-4|-|once|TRBV24-1
CATVEAINEKLFF
TGTGCCACTGTCGAGGCTATTAATGAAAAACTGTTTTTT
>TRBJ2-5|-|-|TRBV25-1
CASSELPGRNQETQYF
TGTGCCAGCAGTGAACTTCCGGGGAGAAACCAAGAGACCCAGTACTTC
>TRBJ1-4|TRBD1|-|TRBV28
CASSSLGQGGEKLFF
TGTGCCAGCAGCTCCCTTGGACAGGGTGGGGAAAAACTGTTTTTT
>TRBJ1-5|-|-|TRBV12-5
CANDRYSLNQPQHF
TGTGCTAACGATCGGTACAGCCTCAATCAGCCCCAGCATTTT
>TRBJ2-7|-|once|TRBV20-1
CSALHWDEQYF
TGCAGTGCTCTACACTGGGACGAGCAGTACTTC
>TRBJ2-3|TRBD2|few|TRBV14
CASSLLSGGAVDTQYF
TGTGCCAGCAGCCTTCTTAGCGGGGGGGCAGTCGATACGCAGTATTTT
>TRBJ1-2|TRBD1|-|TRBV9
CASSATLTGGVANYGYTF
TGTGCCAGCAGCGCAACTTTGACAGGGGGTGTAGCTAACTATGGCTACACCTTC
>TRBJ2-7|TRBD1|-|TRBV28
CASSPGGGGQGPYEQYF
TGTGCCAGCAGTCCGGGGGGAGGGGGACAGGGACCCTACGAGCAGTACTTC
>TRBJ1-3|-|once|TRBV4-3
CASSRGNTIYF
TGCGCCAGCAGCCGGGGAAACACCATATATTTT
>TRBJ2-7|TRBD1|once|TRBV7-7
CASSLPQPGQGTSSGDEQYF
TGTGCTAGCAGCTTACCCCAACCGGGACAGGGGACCTCATCAGGCGACGAGCAGTACTTC